The present T cell receptor (beta chain) was sequenced within a study of cytotoxic CD8 clonotypes in ibrutinib-treated CLL. Study as a whole: The subjects consisted of around eleven relapsed/refractory and over 14 treatment-naive individuals, with some 17 IGHV unmutated. Study results and limitations: An increase in clonality occurred at ibrutinib response, followed by a return toward baseline at progression. The study sampled sustained-remission and progressing patients at different times.

In germline, CDR1 is LGHNT, CDR2 FRNRAP. V lost 6 bases to trimming and J lost 5 bases, with 16 bases between them. The CDR3 runs 14 residues. T cells were sequenced at a targeted depth of 1 in 200,000 to 1 in 1 million. Repertoires were generated with immunoSEQ multiplex PCR, while TCRdb's copy carries only in-frame clones and drops some. The data show 300,000 to 350,000 clones, with about 80% seen just once and more than 6% held by the top ten. A word on this clone: What it binds is not known.

The sample was PBMCs, taken before ibrutinib treatment. The chain uses TRBV12-5 and TRBJ1-1; D perhaps matches TRBD1 (6 bases). This TCR was recovered from a human donor with chronic lymphocytic leukemia. The CDR3 DNA reads TGTGCTAGTGGAATATCGGAAGGGGGGACTGAAGCTTTCTTT. Its protein product is CASGISEGGTEAFF.